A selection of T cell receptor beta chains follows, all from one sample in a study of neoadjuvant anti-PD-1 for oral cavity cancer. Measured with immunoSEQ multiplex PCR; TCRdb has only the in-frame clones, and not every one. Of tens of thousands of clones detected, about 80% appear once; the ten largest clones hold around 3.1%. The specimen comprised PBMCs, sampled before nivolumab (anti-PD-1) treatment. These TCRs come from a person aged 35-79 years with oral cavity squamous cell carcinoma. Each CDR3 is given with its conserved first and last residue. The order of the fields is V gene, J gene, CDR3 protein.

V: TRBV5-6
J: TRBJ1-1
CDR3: CASSLPNTEAFF

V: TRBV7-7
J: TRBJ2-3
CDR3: CASSAGSGHRTDTQYF

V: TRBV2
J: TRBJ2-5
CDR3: CASSEAVETQYF

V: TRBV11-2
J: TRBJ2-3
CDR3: CASSRYLRGASTDTQYF

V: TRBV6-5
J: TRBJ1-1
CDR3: CASSYSGEGRAFF

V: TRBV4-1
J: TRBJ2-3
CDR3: CASSHLTSGTDTQYF

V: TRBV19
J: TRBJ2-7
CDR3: CASSISSGTAYEQYF

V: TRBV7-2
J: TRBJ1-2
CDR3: CASSLVADPENYGYTF

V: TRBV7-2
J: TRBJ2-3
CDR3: CASSLAIQGGTDTQYF

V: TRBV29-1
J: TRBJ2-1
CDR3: CSVDSSSYNEQFF

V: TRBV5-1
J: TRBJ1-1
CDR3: CASSLEPGGALNTEAFF

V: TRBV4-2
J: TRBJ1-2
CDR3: CASSPGADYGYGYTF

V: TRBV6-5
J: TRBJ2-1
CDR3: CASSYGEGAYNEQFF

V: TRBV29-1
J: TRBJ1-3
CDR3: CSGATTIPDTIYF

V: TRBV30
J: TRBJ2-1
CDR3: CAWSLAGLSSYNEQFF

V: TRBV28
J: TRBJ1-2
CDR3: CASTKTVTPYGYTF

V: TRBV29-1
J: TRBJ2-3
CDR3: CSSLGVAGGPTDTQYF

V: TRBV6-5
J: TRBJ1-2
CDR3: CASTPLGGSGYGYTF

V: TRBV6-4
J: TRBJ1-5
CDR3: CASSDLAGNQPQHF

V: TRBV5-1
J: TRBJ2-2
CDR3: CAIQGDNTGELFF

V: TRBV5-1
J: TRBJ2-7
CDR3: CASSLASGGTYEQYF

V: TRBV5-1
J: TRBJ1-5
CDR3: CASSLVEVRSNQPQHF

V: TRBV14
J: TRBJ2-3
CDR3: CASSPLAGGPTDTQYF

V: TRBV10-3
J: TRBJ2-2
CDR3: CAISGSTSGRAAGGELFF

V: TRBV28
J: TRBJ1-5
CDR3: CASSFFGGNQPQHF

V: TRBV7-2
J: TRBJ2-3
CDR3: CASSLVSAGQVLGTDTQYF

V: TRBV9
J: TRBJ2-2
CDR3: CASSVELAVNTGELFF

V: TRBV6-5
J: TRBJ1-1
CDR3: CASSYRAFGGQAFF

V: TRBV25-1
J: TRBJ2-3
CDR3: CASSDYGANTDTQYF

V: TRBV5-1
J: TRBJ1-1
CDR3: CASSHGTADNTEAFF

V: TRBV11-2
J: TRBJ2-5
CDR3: CASSGGLQETQYF

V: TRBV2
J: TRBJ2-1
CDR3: CASSEPGLAGETLTFNEQFF

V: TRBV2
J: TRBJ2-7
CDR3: CASSEVSSEQYF

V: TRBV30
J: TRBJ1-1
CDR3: CAWSPSDRTANTEAFF

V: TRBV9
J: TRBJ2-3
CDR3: CASSKGLAGGTDTQYF

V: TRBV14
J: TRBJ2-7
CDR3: CASSQDWGTGESSSSYEQYF

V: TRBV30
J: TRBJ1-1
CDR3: CAWSVQANTEAFF

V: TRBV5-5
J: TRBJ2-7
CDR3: CASSPISLPYEQYF

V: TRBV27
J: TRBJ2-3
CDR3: CASSATSTDTQYF

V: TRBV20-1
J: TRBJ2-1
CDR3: CSASQDVQFF

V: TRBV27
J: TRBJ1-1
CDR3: CASRPLTGRNTEAFF

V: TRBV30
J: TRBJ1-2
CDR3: CAWSFQGSSGYTF

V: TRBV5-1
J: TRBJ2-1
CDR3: CASSGLAGFSSYNEQFF

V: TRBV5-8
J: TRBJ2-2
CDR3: CASSFGTPNTGELFF

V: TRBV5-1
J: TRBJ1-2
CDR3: CASSGTTGIGGYTF

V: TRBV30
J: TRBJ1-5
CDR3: CATQQTGGQAKHF